The clone carrying this T cell receptor (beta chain) appeared many times. Its specificity is not known. Trimming shortened V by 7 bases and J by 1 base, and 13 bases separated the two germline ends. The CDR3 covers 13 residues. Germline V gene data show CDR1 as DFQATT and CDR2 as SNEGSKA (reference sequence). This record belongs to a study of post-analysis software for immune sequencing data. Each TCR beta cDNA library carried unique molecular identifiers. Between roughly 1 and 11 million T cells gave rise to roughly 0.5 million cDNA molecules. TCRdb reprocessed the PCR reads via MiXCR and lists one record per CDR3 protein. The sample includes around 250,000 distinct CDR3 sequences, 35% to 40% of them seen just once. Study findings and constraints: The normalized Chao1 diversity of multiple sclerosis patients was significantly lower than that of controls. F measure showed strong co-clustering of same-batch samples. Elevated frequency relative to controls characterized a handful of TRBV segments in patients, TRBV5-6, TRBV5-1 and TRBV20-1 among them.

Sequencing was performed on blood. J is TRBJ1-2 and V is TRBV20-1; D is possibly TRBD1 (6 bases). The sequence came from a girl aged 10 to 17 with multiple sclerosis. The CDR3 region is CSVAQGVNYGYTF. The CDR3 nucleotides are TGCAGTGTCGCACAGGGAGTTAACTATGGCTACACCTTC.